There are many counts of the clone carrying this T cell receptor (beta chain). Its antigen is still unknown. This entry belongs to a study of CD8 T cells in ankylosing spondylitis. Findings and caveats of the study: The study identified a TCR beta motif of under 10 highly homologous variants that appeared characteristic of ankylosing spondylitis blood.

Germline CDR1 SQVTM, CDR2 ANQGSEA. Trimming shortened V by 6 bases and J by 2 bases, and 13 bases separated the two germline ends. CDR3 length equals 14 residues. TCRdb re-called the 5' RACE reads through MiXCR, storing one row per CDR3 protein. This table has 500,000 to 550,000 distinct CDR3 sequences, about 13% appearing once. The clonotype comes from a male donor with ankylosing spondylitis. Specimen: blood, either unsorted or a sorted T cell fraction (not recorded which). The V and J genes are TRBV29-1 and TRBJ2-2; D may match TRBD1 or TRBD2 (6 bases each). For the CDR3, the DNA is TGCAGCGTCGGGAGAGGGGGAAACACCGGGGAGCTGTTTTTT. This codes for CSVGRGGNTGELFF.